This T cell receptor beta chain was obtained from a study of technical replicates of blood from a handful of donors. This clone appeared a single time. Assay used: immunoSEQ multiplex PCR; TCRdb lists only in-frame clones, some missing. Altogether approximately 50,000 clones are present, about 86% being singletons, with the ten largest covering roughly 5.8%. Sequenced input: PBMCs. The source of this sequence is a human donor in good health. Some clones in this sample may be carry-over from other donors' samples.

The CDR3 DNA reads as TGTGCCAGTAGTATCCGTCTCGGAGGGGCACTTCTCGAAGCTTTCTTT. Its protein product is CASSIRLGGALLEAFF. The rearrangement links TRBV19 to TRBJ1-1; possible D gene TRBD1, 5 bases. Trimming stripped 3 bases from V and 8 bases from J, with 22 bases between. The germline CDR1 and CDR2 sequences are LNHDA and SQIVND (reference sequence). CDR3 length equals 16 residues.